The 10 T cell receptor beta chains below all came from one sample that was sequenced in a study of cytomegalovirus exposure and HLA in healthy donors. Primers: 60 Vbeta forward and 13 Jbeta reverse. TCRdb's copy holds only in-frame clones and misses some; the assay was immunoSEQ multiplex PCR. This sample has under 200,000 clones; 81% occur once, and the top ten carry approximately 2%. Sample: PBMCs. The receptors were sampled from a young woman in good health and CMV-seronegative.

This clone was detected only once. The CDR3: CASSLLGGEKLFF. CDR3 DNA sequence: TGTGCCAGCAGTTTACTAGGTGGGGAAAAACTGTTTTTT. This chain uses TRBV28 with TRBJ1-4, with D uncertain. Germline CDR1 MDHEN, CDR2 SYDVKM. The CDR3 loop spans 13 amino acids. The V end lost 2 bases, the J end lost 8 bases, and 9 bases lay between the germline ends. Full variable domain (rest looked up from reference TRBV28 and TRBJ1-4): DVKVTQSSRYLVKRTGEKVFLECVQDMDHENMFWYRQDPGLGLRLIYFSYDVKMKEKGDIPEGYSVSREKKERFSLILESASTNQTSMYLCASSLLGGEKLFFGSGTQLSVL.

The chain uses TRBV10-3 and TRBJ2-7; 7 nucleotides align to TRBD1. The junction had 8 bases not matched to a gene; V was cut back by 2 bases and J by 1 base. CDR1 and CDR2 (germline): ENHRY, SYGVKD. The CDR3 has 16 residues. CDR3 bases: TGTGCCATCAGTGAGGGACAGGACAGGCTATCCTACGAGCAGTACTTC. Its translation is CAISEGQDRLSYEQYF.

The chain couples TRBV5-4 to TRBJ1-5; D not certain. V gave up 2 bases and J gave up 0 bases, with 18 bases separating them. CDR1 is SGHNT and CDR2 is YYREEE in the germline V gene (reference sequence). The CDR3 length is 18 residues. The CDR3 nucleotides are TGTGCCAGCAGCTTTCAAACGAACACCAAGTATAGCAATCAGCCCCAGCATTTT. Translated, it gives CASSFQTNTKYSNQPQHF.

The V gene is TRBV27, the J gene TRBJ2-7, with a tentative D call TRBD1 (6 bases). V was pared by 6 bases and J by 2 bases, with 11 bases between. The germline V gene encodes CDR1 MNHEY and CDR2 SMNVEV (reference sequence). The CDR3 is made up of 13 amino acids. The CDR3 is CASSPGVTYEQYF. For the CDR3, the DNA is TGTGCCAGCAGCCCAGGGGTGACCTACGAGCAGTACTTC.

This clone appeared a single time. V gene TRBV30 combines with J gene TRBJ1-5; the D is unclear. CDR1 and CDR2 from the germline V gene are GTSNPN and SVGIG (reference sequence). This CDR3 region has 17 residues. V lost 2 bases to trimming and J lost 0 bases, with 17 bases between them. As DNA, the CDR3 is TGTGCCTGGAGTTCCGAAGAGAGGATCTATAGCAATCAGCCCCAGCATTTT. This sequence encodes CAWSSEERIYSNQPQHF.

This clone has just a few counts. The CDR3 sequence: CASSDWYKSGGYTF. CDR3 DNA: TGTGCCAGCAGTGACTGGTATAAGTCAGGTGGCTACACCTTC. This rearrangement joins TRBV2 to TRBJ1-2; D is undetermined. V lost 3 bases and J 7 bases, leaving 15 bases between the germline ends. This CDR3 region has 14 residues. Germline CDR1 reads SNHLY; CDR2 reads FYNNEI.

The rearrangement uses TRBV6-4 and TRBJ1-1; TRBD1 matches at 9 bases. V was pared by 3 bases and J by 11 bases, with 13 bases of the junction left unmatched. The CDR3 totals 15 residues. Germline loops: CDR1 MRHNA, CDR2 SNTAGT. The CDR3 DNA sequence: TGTGCCAGCAGTGATTTCTCCGGGACAGGGACTCAGGCTTTCTTT. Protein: CASSDFSGTGTQAFF.

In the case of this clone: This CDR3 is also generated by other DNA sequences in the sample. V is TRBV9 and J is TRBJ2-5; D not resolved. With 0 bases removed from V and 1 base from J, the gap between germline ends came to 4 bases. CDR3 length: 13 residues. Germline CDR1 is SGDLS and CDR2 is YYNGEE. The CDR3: CASSVGLQETQYF. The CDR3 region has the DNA TGTGCCAGCAGCGTAGGTCTCCAAGAGACCCAGTACTTC. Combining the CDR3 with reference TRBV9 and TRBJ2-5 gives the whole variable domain DSGVTQTPKHLITATGQRVTLRCSPRSGDLSVYWYQQSLDQGLQFLIQYYNGEERAKGNILERFSAQQFPDLHSELNLSSLELGDSALYFCASSVGLQETQYFGPGTRLLVL.

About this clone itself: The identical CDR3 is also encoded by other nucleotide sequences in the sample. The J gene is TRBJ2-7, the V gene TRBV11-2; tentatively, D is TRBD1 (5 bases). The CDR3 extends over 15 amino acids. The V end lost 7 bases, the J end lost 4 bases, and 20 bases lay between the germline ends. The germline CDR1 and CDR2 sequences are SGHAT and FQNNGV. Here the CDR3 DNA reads TGTGCCAGCACCAAAGTTATGGGGCTAGGGTACGAGCAGTACTTC. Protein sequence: CASTKVMGLGYEQYF. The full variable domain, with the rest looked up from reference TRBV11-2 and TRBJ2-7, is EAGVAQSPRYKIIEKRQSVAFWCNPISGHATLYWYQQILGQGPKLLIQFQNNGVVDDSQLPKDRFSAERLKGVDSTLKIQPAKLEDSAVYLCASTKVMGLGYEQYFGPGTRLTVT.

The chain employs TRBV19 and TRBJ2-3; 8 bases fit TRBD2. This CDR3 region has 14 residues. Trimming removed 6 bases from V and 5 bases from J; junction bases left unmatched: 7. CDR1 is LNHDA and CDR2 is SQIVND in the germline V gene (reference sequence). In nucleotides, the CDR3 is TGTGCCAGTAGCGAGCGGGAGAGTAAAGATACGCAGTATTTT. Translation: CASSERESKDTQYF.